This TCR beta chain emerged from a study of shared clonotypes between healthy human individuals. Study at large: Those who served as donors were two women and a few men between the ages of 18 and 49.

Looked up from germline, CDR1 is LNHDA and CDR2 is SQIVND (reference sequence). The V and J ends lost 6 bases and 1 base respectively, with 4 bases between them. The length of the CDR3 is 13 residues. Donors had no recently reported acute infections or vaccinations and were HIV-negative. In the CD4+ fraction, cells were divided into CD45RA+ naive and CD45RA-negative memory subsets. The table came from immunoSEQ multiplex PCR; TCRdb's copy has only in-frame clones and leaves some out. Of some 2,500,000 clones listed, around 90% are singletons. V and J are TRBV19 and TRBJ2-6; D not certain. The specimen was naive CD4+ T cells from PBMCs. Subset of the sample: CD45RA+ positively selected. This clonotype was obtained from a man aged 18 to 29 in good health. Some clones in this sample may be carry-over from other donors' samples. CDR3 sequence (DNA): TGTGCCAGTAGCTATTCTGGGGCCAACGTCCTGACTTTC. Amino acid sequence: CASSYSGANVLTF.